These 15 T cell receptor beta chains were all obtained from the same sample, sequenced in a study of T-cell reconstitution after alpha-beta-depleted transplantation in children (dated by TCRdb to between 2015 and 2016). Libraries came from PCR. The instrument given in TCRdb is Illumina HiSeq 2500. TCR library preparation used molecular barcoding, with unique molecular identifiers applied to normalize quantification of the TCRbeta repertoire. TCRdb took the public reads, trimmed them with fastp at Q25, ran MiXCR for clone calling and kept in-frame beta chains. Each record represents a unique CDR3 protein, reported with the most common genes and DNA among its rows. This sample gives over 400,000 distinct CDR3 sequences in total; roughly an eighth of them show up just once. Together, the top ten hold 4.5% to 6% of the sample. This sample comprised PBMCs from the stem cell graft donor, obtained from the stem cell graft. The receptors here all came from a human donor who donated a stem cell graft to a child with combined immunodeficiency.

This clonotype has ten or more counts. V and J are TRBV12-3 or TRBV12-4 and TRBJ2-1, with TRBD2 matching 8 bases. After removal of 3 bases from V and 8 bases from J, the junction contained 15 bases not matched to a gene. The CDR3 is made up of 17 amino acids. CDR3 sequence reads: CASSLFSRGLGVDEQFF. Here the CDR3 DNA reads TGTGCCAGCAGTTTGTTCTCGCGGGGACTAGGTGTCGATGAGCAGTTCTTC.

This chain uses TRBV21-1 with TRBJ2-1. TRBV21-1 is a known pseudogene. The CDR3 consists of 14 residues. CDR3 coding DNA: TGTGCCAGCAGCAAAGAAGTTTGGGTCGATGAGCAGTTCTTC. The encoded protein is CASSKEVWVDEQFF.

The chain recombines TRBV7-9 with TRBJ2-7, with D possibly being TRBD1 or TRBD2 (5 bases each). Deletions cut 7 bases from V and 6 bases from J, with 13 bases between. This CDR3 has 12 residues. CDR1 is SEHNR, CDR2 FQNEAQ, per germline (reference sequence). The CDR3 region has the DNA TGTGCCAGCACTAAAATTGGGGGCGAGCAGTACTTC. Translation: CASTKIGGEQYF.

This clonotype was recorded at least ten times. V usage is TRBV4-3 and J usage is TRBJ2-7, with TRBD1 matching 8 bases. CDR1 and CDR2 from the germline V gene are LGHNA and YSLEER. The ends lost 0 bases at V and 3 bases at J; junction bases unmatched: 7. The CDR3 runs 16 residues. CDR3 DNA sequence: TGCGCCAGCAGCCAAGAAATGGGACAGGAGGGCTACGAGCAGTACTTC. It specifies CASSQEMGQEGYEQYF.

In its sample, this clonotype was seen many times. J is TRBJ1-3 and V is TRBV15, with D unresolved. CDR1 is LNHNV and CDR2 is YYDKDF in the germline V gene (reference sequence). This CDR3 contains 15 residues. V was shortened by 1 base and J by 0 bases, with 7 bases between the two germline ends. The CDR3 DNA reads TGTGCCACCAGCAGAGGAAAAATCTCTGGAAACACCATATATTTT. Translation: CATSRGKISGNTIYF.

This rearrangement joins TRBV5-1 to TRBJ1-5; D is uncertain. CDR3 length equals 14 residues. Germline loops: CDR1 SGHRS, CDR2 YFSETQ. The V end was cut by 0 bases, the J end by 3 bases, with 7 bases between. In nucleotides, the CDR3 is TGCGCCAGCAGCTTGGCTCCAGACAATCAGCCCCAGCATTTT. This codes for CASSLAPDNQPQHF.

This clonotype was detected a few times. The chain joins TRBV7-9 to TRBJ1-4, with 8 bases that match TRBD1. The germline CDR1 and CDR2 sequences are SEHNR and FQNEAQ (reference sequence). This CDR3 spans 17 amino acids. The trim removed 6 bases at V and 5 bases at J, leaving 14 bases unmatched. The CDR3 spells CASSLPGGDRRNEKLFF. The CDR3 DNA reads as TGTGCCAGCAGTTTGCCCGGGGGGGACAGGCGAAATGAAAAACTGTTTTTT.

The chain couples TRBV5-1 to TRBJ2-1; D gene ambiguous. The CDR3 covers 15 residues. V lost 1 base and J lost 7, with 15 bases in between. Germline lookup yields CDR1 SGHRS and CDR2 YFSETQ. The CDR3 region is CASSLFFGLRNEQFF. CDR3 nucleotides: TGCGCCAGCAGCTTGTTTTTCGGGTTGCGTAATGAGCAGTTCTTC.

The table lists this clonotype with a few counts. This chain joins TRBV20-1 and TRBJ1-1; tentatively, D is TRBD1 (5 bases). The CDR3 is made up of 16 amino acids. CDR1 and CDR2 (germline): DFQATT, SNEGSKA (reference sequence). V lost 0 bases to trimming and J lost 4 bases, with 18 bases between them. CDR3 nucleotide sequence: TGCAGTGCTAGAGATCTTCCCGAGGGGCGCGCCACTGAAGCTTTCTTT. Its protein is CSARDLPEGRATEAFF.

The chain carries TRBV15 and TRBJ2-5, with a weak D call TRBD1 (6 bases). The germline V gene has CDR1 LNHNV and CDR2 YYDKDF (reference sequence). The CDR3 length is 18 residues. The V end was cut by 0 bases, the J end by 5 bases, with 22 bases between. The CDR3 protein is CATSRDRPVPGVRETQYF. The CDR3 DNA sequence: TGTGCCACCAGCAGAGATCGTCCCGTACCAGGGGTGAGGGAGACCCAGTACTTC.

There are many counts of this clonotype. The chain couples TRBV29-1 to TRBJ2-3; tentative D call: TRBD1 (5 bases). The CDR3 length is 13 residues. The V gene lost 4 bases and the J gene lost 0 bases, with 8 bases spanning the gap. CDR1 is SQVTM, CDR2 ANQGSEA, per germline. This chain's CDR3 is CSVVQDSTDTQYF. DNA of the CDR3: TGCAGCGTTGTACAGGATAGCACAGATACGCAGTATTTT.

This clonotype was counted many times. This chain uses TRBV10-3 with TRBJ2-2; TRBD1 matches 8 bases. V lost 9 bases to trimming and J lost 3 bases; unmatched junction nucleotides: 3. From germline, CDR1 is ENHRY and CDR2 SYGVKD. This CDR3 is 13 amino acids long. CDR3 nucleotides: TGTGCCATTACAGGGGGAGACACCGGGGAGCTGTTTTTT. The encoded protein is CAITGGDTGELFF.

Only a few counts were recorded for this clonotype. The rearrangement links TRBV18 to TRBJ2-5; the D is unclear. The V gene's germline CDR1 is KGHSH and CDR2 LQKENI. V shed 2 bases and J shed 5 bases, with 6 bases lying between them. CDR3 length equals 12 residues. The CDR3: CASSPSEETQYF. CDR3 sequence (DNA): TGTGCCAGCTCACCATCCGAGGAGACCCAGTACTTC.

This clonotype was detected ten times or more. The J gene is TRBJ2-3, the V gene TRBV20-1; D gene uncertain. The CDR3 consists of 11 residues. V lost 6 bases and J 6 bases, leaving 10 bases between the germline ends. Germline V gives CDR1 DFQATT, CDR2 SNEGSKA (reference sequence). The chain's CDR3 is CSALTGDTQYF. CDR3 nucleotides: TGCAGTGCCCTAACTGGGGATACGCAGTATTTT.

This clonotype was seen at least ten times. The chain joins TRBV3-1 to TRBJ2-3, with no clear D. Trimming left V 3 bases short and J 5 bases short, with 9 bases between. Germline CDR1 LGHDT, CDR2 YNNKEL (reference sequence). The CDR3 is made up of 13 amino acids. CDR3 loop: CASSHPFGDTQYF. The CDR3 DNA is TGTGCCAGCAGCCATCCTTTCGGAGATACGCAGTATTTT.